This T cell receptor (beta chain) comes out of a study of T cells in Graves' hyperthyroidism and ophthalmopathy. Study details: Blood was drawn when the patient was first diagnosed and still untreated.

This CDR3 is 14 amino acids long. The V end lost 3 bases, the J end lost 3 bases, and 9 bases lay between the germline ends. General observations from the study: A model built on 13 V-J features separated ophthalmopathy from stable hyperthyroidism.

There are a few counts of this clonotype. Its antigen is as yet unknown. RNA transcripts were the template for amplifying TCR beta CDR3 regions. Carried out on the TCR CDR3, a first-round RT-PCR used the HTBI primer set. One entry per CDR3 protein results from TCRdb running MiXCR on the multiplex PCR reads. Among about 640,000 distinct CDR3 sequences listed, less than 25% were seen once. Patients with ophthalmopathy all had a Clinical Activity Score of at least 3, a NOSPECS grade of at least 4 and duration under 3 months. Extraction of PBMCs used under 13 ml of fresh peripheral blood. Sequencing was carried out using blood. The rearrangement uses TRBV12-3 or TRBV12-4 and TRBJ1-5; no clear D. The source of this sequence is a man younger than 45 with Graves' ophthalmopathy. In nucleotides, the CDR3 is TGTGCCAGCAGTTTTCGGGCAGTCAATCAGCCCCAGCATTTT. Its protein product is CASSFRAVNQPQHF.